This TCR beta chain originates from a study of graft-versus-host responses after intestinal transplantation. Remarks on this clone: Its target is not known.

Study-wide points: Some GvH clones were seen earlier in gut or blood, suggesting intestinal origin.

Profiling relied on immunoSEQ multiplex PCR, and the TCRdb table lists in-frame clones only, not all of them. The sample has about 120,000 clones; roughly nine tenths are singletons. Germline CDR1 reads WNHNN; CDR2 reads SYGVQD (reference sequence). V lost 6 bases and J lost 5, with 11 bases in between. The CDR3 sequence is 13 residues long. The source is a human donor who was the organ donor for an intestinal transplant. The genes are TRBV10-1 and TRBJ1-5, with D unresolved. The starting material was unstimulated CD4+ T cells sorted from spleen or lymph node cells, obtained before transplant. The CDR3 nucleotides are TGCGCCAGCAGCCGGGAGGGCGATCAGCCCCAGCATTTT. Protein sequence: CASSREGDQPQHF.